This T cell receptor (beta chain) was sequenced for a study of blood T cell repertoires in COVID-19 (dated by TCRdb to between 2020 and 2021). Regarding the research as a whole: Samples from collaborators originated in the United States, Italy and Spain and spanned both the acute and convalescent phases of COVID-19. Where available, HLA class I and class II types were obtained from metadata supplied by the sample provider rather than from assay-based typing. Deeply sampled blood TCRbeta repertoires from subjects exposed to, actively infected with, or recovered from COVID-19 were included in the dataset. The repertoires were released in a freely available public database intended as a resource for research on the immune response to SARS-CoV-2. The prospective study material was composed of cDNA or gDNA derived from T cells, B-cell-depleted T cells, or PBMCs. Samples came from the ongoing ImmuneRACE study (first 160 participants) plus 1,254 subjects from 6 global collaborators. A de-identified subject ID, COVID-19 status, age in years and sex were almost always included in the sample metadata. The study at large found these results: The amount of clinical and demographic metadata varied by source and participant and was provided uncurated.

CDR1 and CDR2 were assigned from the germline V gene as MNHNS and SASEGT. The CDR3 numbers 13 residues from cysteine through phenylalanine. Solely the CDR3 DNA is kept, with 39 bases framed from the first base. V gives up 2 bases and J gives up 11 bases, and the segment between their germline ends measures 13 bases. TCRbeta CDR3 regions were amplified from genomic DNA using the immunoSEQ Assay, a bias-controlled multiplex PCR. On the study's bioinformatics: The number of nucleated cells in each sample was estimated by amplification of reference gene primers within the assay. Sequence reads were collapsed and filtered to measure the absolute abundance of every unique TCRbeta CDR3 rearrangement. For each sample, productive Simpson clonality was calculated as the square root of Simpson's diversity index across productive rearrangements. TCRdb limited this immuneACCESS table to in-frame rearrangements with V and J called. A share of clones is missing; checked studies link under half to unresolved V genes, and the rest is unexplained. Clone size and V and J calls were adopted from that table, with D and trimming inferred from the DNA. The sample includes over 85,000 clones, with roughly 86% observed a single time. Roughly 5.4% of the sample goes to the ten largest clones.

The collaborating institutions used their own protocols to collect whole blood in K2EDTA tubes. For TCRbeta analysis, collaborators shipped samples as frozen whole blood, isolated PBMCs, or DNA extracted from either of those sample types. Regarding this clone: The antigen it binds to is not known. No quality values exist for individual bases; no much larger clone is one base distant.

The sequenced sample was peripheral blood. The receptor comes from a man aged 40-49 years with acute or convalescent COVID-19. The chain is assembled from TRBV6-1 and TRBJ1-5; no D gene can be assigned with confidence. The bases are TGTGCCAGCAGTGAAATGTCCCCCCCGGCCCAGCATTTT. This encodes CASSEMSPPAQHF.